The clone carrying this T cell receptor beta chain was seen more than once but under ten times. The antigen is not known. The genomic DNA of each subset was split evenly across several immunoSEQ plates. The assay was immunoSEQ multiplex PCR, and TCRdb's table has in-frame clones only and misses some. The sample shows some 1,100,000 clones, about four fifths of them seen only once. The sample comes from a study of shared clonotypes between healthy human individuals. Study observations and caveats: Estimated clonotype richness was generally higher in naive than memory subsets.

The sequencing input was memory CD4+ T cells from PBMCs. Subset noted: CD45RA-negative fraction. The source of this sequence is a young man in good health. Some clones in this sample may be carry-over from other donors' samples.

CDR3 in DNA: TGCAGCGTTGGGAGTGGTGGGCACGAGCAGTACTTC. This translates into CSVGSGGHEQYF. This rearrangement joins TRBV29-1 to TRBJ2-7, with D hard to call. The CDR3 is 12 amino acids. CDR1 and CDR2 from the germline V gene are SQVTM and ANQGSEA. With 4 bases removed from V and 5 bases from J, the gap between germline ends came to 12 bases.